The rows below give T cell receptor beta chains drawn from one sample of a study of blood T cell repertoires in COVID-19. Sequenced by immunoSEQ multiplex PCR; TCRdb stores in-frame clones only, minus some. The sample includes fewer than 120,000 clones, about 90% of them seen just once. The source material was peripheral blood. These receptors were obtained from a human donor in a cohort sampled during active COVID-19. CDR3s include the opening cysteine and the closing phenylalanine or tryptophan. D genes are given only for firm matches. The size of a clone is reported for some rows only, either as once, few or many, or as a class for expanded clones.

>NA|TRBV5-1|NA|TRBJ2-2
TGCGCCAGCAGCCCCCGGGAAGCGAGTAGCGGGGAGCTGTTTTTT
CASSPREASSGELFF
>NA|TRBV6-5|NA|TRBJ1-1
TGTGCCAGCACCCGGACGGGGGGTAGGGGTGAAGCTTTCTTT
CASTRTGGRGEAFF
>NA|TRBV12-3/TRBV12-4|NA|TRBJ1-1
TGTGCCAGCAGTTTATATACTGAAGCTTTCTTT
CASSLYTEAFF
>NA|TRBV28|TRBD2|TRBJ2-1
TGTGCCAGCAGTCATAGACTAGCGGCTGGAACCTACAATGAGCAGTTCTTC
CASSHRLAAGTYNEQFF
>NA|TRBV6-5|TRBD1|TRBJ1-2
TGTGCCAGTCGGGACAGGGGGTATGGCTACACCTTC
CASRDRGYGYTF
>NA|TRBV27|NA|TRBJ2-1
TGTGCCAGCAGTTTATCTAGATCGAGGGCCGCGGCCTACAATGAGCAGTTCTTC
CASSLSRSRAAAYNEQFF
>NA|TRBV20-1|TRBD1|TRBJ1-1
TGCAGTGCTAGAGGAGGGGGCGAAGCTTTCTTT
CSARGGGEAFF
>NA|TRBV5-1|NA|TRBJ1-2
TGCGCCAGCAGCTGGACAGAGTATGGCTACACCTTC
CASSWTEYGYTF
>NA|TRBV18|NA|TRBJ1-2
TGTGCCAGCTCACACAATCAGGGGCTAACTAACTATGGCTACACCTTC
CASSHNQGLTNYGYTF
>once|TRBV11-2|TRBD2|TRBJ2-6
TGTGCCAGCAGCTCCGGGGTAGCGGGGGGCCTCTCTGGGGCCAACGTCCTGACTTTC
CASSSGVAGGLSGANVLTF
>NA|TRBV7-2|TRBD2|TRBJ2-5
TGTGCCAGCAGCTGGCGGGAGGCCCTACAAGAGACCCAGTACTTC
CASSWREALQETQYF
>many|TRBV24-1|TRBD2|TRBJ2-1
TGTGCCACCACGAGCGGGAGTTCGGCCTACAATGAGCAGTTCTTC
CATTSGSSAYNEQFF
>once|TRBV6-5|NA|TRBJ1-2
TGTGCCAGCAGCCTCCGACAGTCTAACTATGGCTACACCTTC
CASSLRQSNYGYTF
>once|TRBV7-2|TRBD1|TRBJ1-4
TGTGCCAGCAGCGAACAGGGGGCGGATAATGAAAAACTGTTTTTT
CASSEQGADNEKLFF
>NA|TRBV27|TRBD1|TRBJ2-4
TGTGCCAGCAGTTTTAGGGGACAGGGGGGCGGAAACATTCAGTACTTC
CASSFRGQGGGNIQYF
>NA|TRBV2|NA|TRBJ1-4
TGTGCCAGCAATGGGCGGGGCGGTGAAAAACTGTTTTTT
CASNGRGGEKLFF
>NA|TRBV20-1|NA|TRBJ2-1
TGCAGTGCTCGCTCGGGACTCCAGGCTGTCTTC
CSARSGLQAVF
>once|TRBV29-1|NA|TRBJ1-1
TGCAGCGTTGGAGGGTCTAACACTGAAGCTTTCTTT
CSVGGSNTEAFF
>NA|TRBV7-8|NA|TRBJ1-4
TGTGCCAGCAGCGGACAGCTAAATGAAAAACTGTTTTTT
CASSGQLNEKLFF
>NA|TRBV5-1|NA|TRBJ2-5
TGCGCCAGCAGCTTGGCAGGGGATCGAGAGACCCAGTACTTC
CASSLAGDRETQYF
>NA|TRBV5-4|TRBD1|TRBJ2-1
TGTGCCAGCAGCTGGGACAGCTACAATGAGCAGTTCTTC
CASSWDSYNEQFF
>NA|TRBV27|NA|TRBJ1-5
TGTGCCAGCAGTTTAGGGGCCGTGAGGGGGTCTCAGCCCCAGCATTTT
CASSLGAVRGSQPQHF
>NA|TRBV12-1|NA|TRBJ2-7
TGTGCCAGCAGCCTACAGCTCGCGAGCTCCTACGAGCAGTACTTC
CASSLQLASSYEQYF
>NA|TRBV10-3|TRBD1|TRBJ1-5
TGTGCCATCAGTGACAGGGGGTCTCAGCCCCAGCATTTT
CAISDRGSQPQHF
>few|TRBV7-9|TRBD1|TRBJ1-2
TGTGCCAGCAGCCCAAGACAGGGGGAAGGCTACACCTTC
CASSPRQGEGYTF
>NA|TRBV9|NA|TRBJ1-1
TGTGCCAGCAGCGCAACGGACACTGAAGCTTTCTTT
CASSATDTEAFF
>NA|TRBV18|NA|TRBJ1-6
TGTGCCAGCTCACCCCAGGGCGTCAGTTCACCCCTCCACTTT
CASSPQGVSSPLHF
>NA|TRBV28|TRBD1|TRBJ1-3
TGTGCCGGAAGGGACAGCCGCTCTGGAAACACCATATATTTT
CAGRDSRSGNTIYF
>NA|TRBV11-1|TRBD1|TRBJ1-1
TGTGCCAGCAGCTCCGGACAGGGGGGTGCAGCTTTCTTT
CASSSGQGGAAFF
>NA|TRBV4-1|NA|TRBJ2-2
TGCGCCAGCAGCCAAGCTACTAACGCGAACACCGGGGAGCTGTTTTTT
CASSQATNANTGELFF
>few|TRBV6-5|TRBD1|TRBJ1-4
TGTGCCAGCAGTTACTCACCAGGGGGCCTTAATGAAAAACTGTTTTTT
CASSYSPGGLNEKLFF
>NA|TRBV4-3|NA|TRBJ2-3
TGCGCCAGCAGCCAAGGTCGCGGAGGCCCCTCTAGCACAGATACGCAGTATTTT
CASSQGRGGPSSTDTQYF
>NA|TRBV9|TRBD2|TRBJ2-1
TGTGCCAGCAGCGTAGACCTAACGGGGGGATTCGTCTCCTACAATGAGCAGTTCTTC
CASSVDLTGGFVSYNEQFF
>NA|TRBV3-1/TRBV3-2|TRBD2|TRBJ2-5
TGTGCCAGCAGCCAGGGCGGGGGGACCCAGTACTTC
CASSQGGGTQYF
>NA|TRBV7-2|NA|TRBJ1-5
TGTGCCAGCAGCTTAGTAGGTCGGGGGATCAATCAGCCCCAGCATTTT
CASSLVGRGINQPQHF
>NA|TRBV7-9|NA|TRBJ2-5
TGTGCCAGCAGCTGGGGGCCATCGGGACAAGAGACCCAGTACTTC
CASSWGPSGQETQYF
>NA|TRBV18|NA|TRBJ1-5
TGTGCCAGCTCACATGGACAGCCATATAGCAATCAGCCCCAGCATTTT
CASSHGQPYSNQPQHF
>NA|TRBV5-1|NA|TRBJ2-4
TGCGCCAGCAGCCCGGGGGACGCCAAAAACATTCAGTACTTC
CASSPGDAKNIQYF
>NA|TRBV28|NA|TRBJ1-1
TGTGCCAGCACTCCAGGCGGGTCGAACACTGAAGCTTTCTTT
CASTPGGSNTEAFF
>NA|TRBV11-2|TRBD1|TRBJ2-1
TGTGCCAGCAGCTTTTTACAGGGGGATAAGTTCTTC
CASSFLQGDKFF
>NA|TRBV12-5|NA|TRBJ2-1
TGTGCTAGTGGTTTCGACAATGAGCAGTTCTTC
CASGFDNEQFF